This TCR beta chain was identified during a study of CD8 T cells in ankylosing spondylitis. Whole-study findings and limits: Typical of ankylosing spondylitis blood, it appeared, was a TCR beta motif of seven to nine highly homologous variants.

With regard to this clonotype: Its antigen remains unidentified.

The CDR3 totals 17 residues. V lost 0 bases and J lost 7, with 19 bases in between. From germline, CDR1 is SGHAT and CDR2 FQNNGV. Libraries of TCR beta came from quantitative 5'-RACE with molecular barcodes. TCRdb itself ran the 5' RACE reads through MiXCR, one entry per CDR3 protein. The data hold more than 650,000 distinct CDR3 sequences, with about 10% observed a single time. This clonotype was sampled from a male donor with ankylosing spondylitis. The sample consisted of blood, either unsorted or a sorted T cell fraction (not recorded which). The chain has TRBV11-2 and TRBJ2-4; D perhaps matches TRBD2 (5 bases). CDR3 sequence reads: CASSLDYYGRPGNIQYF. In DNA, the CDR3 is TGTGCCAGCAGCTTAGATTACTATGGACGGCCGGGGAACATTCAGTACTTC. Together with reference TRBV11-2 and TRBJ2-4, the CDR3 gives the full variable domain: EAGVAQSPRYKIIEKRQSVAFWCNPISGHATLYWYQQILGQGPKLLIQFQNNGVVDDSQLPKDRFSAERLKGVDSTLKIQPAKLEDSAVYLCASSLDYYGRPGNIQYFGAGTRLSVL.